Following are 31 T cell receptor beta chains from one sample sequenced in a study of T-cell memory formation after mild COVID-19. MiXCR, applied by TCRdb to the 5' RACE reads, yields one record per CDR3 protein. The table shows 210,000 or so distinct CDR3 sequences, with roughly a tenth occurring only once. The sequencing input was PBMCs or a T cell subset sorted from them (not recorded which). The source of these receptors is a man aged 18 to 35 who had mild COVID-19 (a few samples of this study predate the infection). Cell type and time point are not known.

This rearrangement joins TRBV19 to TRBJ1-1; D perhaps matches TRBD1 (6 bases). V was pared by 8 bases and J by 2 bases, with 18 bases between. This CDR3 comprises 15 residues. CDR1 is LNHDA, CDR2 SQIVND, per germline (reference sequence). This CDR3 is CASDQYGQTNTEAFF. CDR3 in DNA: TGTGCCAGTGACCAGTACGGACAGACTAACACTGAAGCTTTCTTT.

This clonotype was counted only a few times. The V call is TRBV6-5, the J call TRBJ1-3; D ambiguous. Per the germline V gene, CDR1 is MNHEY and CDR2 is SVGAGI. The CDR3 sequence is 16 residues long. V lost 3 bases to trimming and J lost 8 bases, with 20 bases between them. CDR3 loop: CASSYRGRTRSDTIYF. For the CDR3, the DNA is TGTGCCAGCAGTTATCGCGGGCGAACACGGTCGGACACCATATATTTT.

The chain joins TRBV10-2 to TRBJ2-7; unclear D gene. V lost 3 bases to trimming and J lost 4 bases, with 7 bases between them. Germline V gene lookup returns CDR1 WSHSY and CDR2 SAAADI. This CDR3 is built from 12 residues. The CDR3 coding sequence is TGCGCCAGCAGTGACCGAGTATACGAGCAGTACTTC. Translating gives CASSDRVYEQYF.

The chain recombines TRBV12-3 or TRBV12-4 with TRBJ1-5; a possible D gene is TRBD1 (6 bases). The CDR3 runs to 13 residues. Trimming took 4 bases from V and 6 from J, leaving 10 bases between them. CDR3 residues: CASSSGVGQPQHF. The CDR3 DNA reads TGTGCCAGCAGTTCAGGGGTGGGTCAGCCCCAGCATTTT.

This clonotype occurred a few times. The chain carries TRBV7-9 and TRBJ2-5, with unresolved D. Germline V gene sequence: CDR1 SEHNR, CDR2 FQNEAQ (reference sequence). The CDR3 consists of 13 residues. The germline V and J ends were trimmed by 2 bases and 1 base, with 5 bases remaining between them. Here the CDR3 DNA reads TGTGCCAGCAGCTTAATGGGCCAAGAGACCCAGTACTTC. Its protein is CASSLMGQETQYF.

The sample holds many counts of this clonotype. The chain has TRBV7-9 and TRBJ2-2; D gene ambiguous. Germline V gene data show CDR1 as SEHNR and CDR2 as FQNEAQ (reference sequence). The germline V and J ends were trimmed by 8 bases and 6 bases, with 1 base remaining between them. This CDR3 has 9 residues. The CDR3 DNA reads as TGTGCCAGCCCCGGGGAGCTGTTTTTT. Protein sequence: CASPGELFF.

This clonotype came up many times. The V call is TRBV5-1, the J call TRBJ2-3; D unresolved. CDR3 length: 14 amino acids. V lost 0 bases and J lost 1, with 6 bases in between. Germline values: CDR1 SGHRS, CDR2 YFSETQ. CDR3 in amino acids: CASSLGRGTDTQYF. CDR3 nucleotide sequence: TGCGCCAGCAGCTTGGGTAGGGGCACAGATACGCAGTATTTT. Filled out from reference TRBV5-1 and TRBJ2-3, the complete variable domain reads KAGVTQTPRYLIKTRGQQVTLSCSPISGHRSVSWYQQTPGQGLQFLFEYFSETQRNKGNFPGRFSGRQFSNSRSEMNVSTLELGDSALYLCASSLGRGTDTQYFGPGTRLTVL.

This clonotype was counted between two and nine times. The chain combines TRBV29-1 with TRBJ2-3; 9 bases map to TRBD2. This CDR3 comprises 15 residues. In germline, CDR1 is SQVTM, CDR2 ANQGSEA. V lost 6 bases and J lost 8; bases outside the gene matches: 15. CDR3 coding DNA: TGCAGCGTCCTCTCCCTTGCGGGGGGGCTCGGTACGCAGTATTTT. The encoded protein is CSVLSLAGGLGTQYF.

This clonotype was counted a few times. The chain uses TRBV25-1 and TRBJ2-4, with TRBD2 matching over 9 bases. Germline lookup yields CDR1 MGHDK and CDR2 SYGVNS. The CDR3 runs to 15 residues. J lost 10 bases, V lost 2 bases, and 9 bases had no gene match. The CDR3, as DNA: TGTGCCAGCAGTGAAAGTTGGGCGGGGGGGCTAATTCAGTACTTC. This encodes CASSESWAGGLIQYF. Supplemented by reference TRBV25-1 and TRBJ2-4, the full variable domain reads EADIYQTPRYLVIGTGKKITLECSQTMGHDKMYWYQQDPGMELHLIHYSYGVNSTEKGDLSSESTVSRIRTEHFPLTLESARPSHTSQYLCASSESWAGGLIQYFGAGTRLSVL.

This chain joins TRBV5-1 and TRBJ1-2; D is unclear. CDR3 length: 14 residues. The germline V and J ends were trimmed by 0 bases and 4 bases, with 10 bases remaining between them. The germline CDR1 and CDR2 sequences are SGHRS and YFSETQ. The CDR3 here is CASSLEATSYGYTF. In nucleotides, the CDR3 is TGCGCCAGCAGCTTGGAGGCCACTTCCTATGGCTACACCTTC.

This chain connects TRBV11-2 to TRBJ2-1; D might be TRBD1 or TRBD2, each matching 5 bases. This CDR3 is 15 amino acids long. V was pared by 6 bases and J by 7 bases, with 19 bases between. Germline CDR1 reads SGHAT; CDR2 reads FQNNGV. The CDR3, as DNA: TGTGCCAGCAGATCGCTACAACGAGGGGAAAATGAGCAGTTCTTC. Protein product: CASRSLQRGENEQFF.

This chain connects TRBV4-3 to TRBJ2-2; 7 nucleotides match TRBD1. The CDR3 is 12 amino acids. CDR1 is LGHNA and CDR2 is YSLEER in the germline V gene. V dropped 5 bases and J dropped 12; count of bases not matched to a gene: 6. The CDR3 DNA reads TGCGCCAGCAGCTCCCCGGACAGGAAGCTGTTTTTT. Its protein product is CASSSPDRKLFF.

J is TRBJ1-5 and V is TRBV19, with a weak D call TRBD1 (6 bases). In germline, CDR1 is LNHDA, CDR2 SQIVND (reference sequence). Trimming removed 7 bases from V and 2 bases from J, with 12 bases in between. The CDR3 sequence is 14 residues long. In DNA, the CDR3 is TGTGCCAGTAACTTGGGGGGCCGCAATCAGCCCCAGCATTTT. This codes for CASNLGGRNQPQHF.

This clonotype was found a few times. The chain combines TRBV2 with TRBJ2-3; the D is unclear. This CDR3 region has 12 residues. The germline V gene encodes CDR1 SNHLY and CDR2 FYNNEI. V lost 10 bases to trimming and J lost 8 bases, with 16 bases between them. DNA of the CDR3: TGTGCCACCAGCCCAGGACCGGGTACGCAGTATTTT. It encodes CATSPGPGTQYF. The complete variable domain, with remaining parts taken from reference TRBV2 and TRBJ2-3, reads EPEVTQTPSHQVTQMGQEVILRCVPISNHLYFYWYRQILGQKVEFLVSFYNNEISEKSEIFDDQFSVERPDGSNFTLKIRSTKLEDSAMYFCATSPGPGTQYFGPGTRLTVL.

This clonotype was detected a few times. This chain connects TRBV18 to TRBJ1-5, with 10 positions matching TRBD1. CDR1 KGHSH and CDR2 LQKENI come from the germline V gene. The CDR3 covers 15 residues. Trimming took 2 bases from V and 6 from J; bases not matched to a gene: 4. CDR3 coding DNA: TGTGCCAGCTCACCAGGGACAGGGGATATTCAGCCCCAGCATTTT. Protein sequence: CASSPGTGDIQPQHF.

The V call is TRBV24-1, the J call TRBJ2-3; 8 nucleotides align to TRBD2. The V gene end was trimmed by 4 bases and the J gene end by 9 bases; junction bases not matched to a gene: 17. The CDR3 covers 17 residues. The V gene's germline CDR1 is KGHDR and CDR2 SFDVKD. CDR3 amino acids: CATSDSTSSGTGGTQYF. The CDR3 nucleotides read TGTGCCACCAGTGACTCCACCTCAAGTGGGACGGGGGGGACGCAGTATTTT.

This chain connects TRBV19 to TRBJ2-5; TRBD2 matches at 7 bases. Per the germline V gene, CDR1 is LNHDA and CDR2 is SQIVND (reference sequence). The length of the CDR3 is 14 residues. The V gene end was trimmed by 3 bases and the J gene end by 5 bases; junction bases not matched to a gene: 6. CDR3 residues: CASSMGGAGETQYF. The CDR3 DNA reads as TGTGCCAGTAGTATGGGAGGGGCGGGGGAGACCCAGTACTTC.

This clonotype was seen more than once but under ten times. The chain couples TRBV15 to TRBJ2-1; weak D call: TRBD2 (5 bases). Germline V gene sequence: CDR1 LNHNV, CDR2 YYDKDF (reference sequence). The CDR3 totals 14 residues. V lost 1 base to trimming and J lost 9 bases, with 13 bases between them. CDR3 coding DNA: TGTGCCACCAGCAGAGCCATCGCGGGCGGTGAGCAGTTCTTC. Translation gives CATSRAIAGGEQFF.

The chain has TRBV12-3 or TRBV12-4 and TRBJ1-3; D is uncertain. The germline V and J ends were trimmed by 4 bases and 0 bases, with 10 bases remaining between them. The CDR3 contains 15 residues. The CDR3 region has the DNA TGTGCCAGCAGTTACAGAAGATACTCTGGAAACACCATATATTTT. Its translation is CASSYRRYSGNTIYF.

The rearrangement joins TRBV6-5 to TRBJ2-1; no clear D gene. The CDR3 is made up of 15 amino acids. Trimming removed 8 bases at V and 0 bases at J, with 14 bases between. Per the germline V gene, CDR1 is MNHEY and CDR2 is SVGAGI. For the CDR3, the DNA is TGTGCCAGCCGAATTCAGGCGAACTCCTACAATGAGCAGTTCTTC. It yields the protein CASRIQANSYNEQFF.

This clonotype was seen a handful of times. This chain joins TRBV7-2 and TRBJ1-1; a possible D gene is TRBD1 (5 bases). The ends were cut back, 4 bases at V and 13 bases at J, with 22 bases in the middle. This CDR3 has 14 residues. Per the germline V gene, CDR1 is SGHTA and CDR2 is FQGNSA. The DNA for the CDR3 is TGTGCCAGCAGCTCCTTCCAGGCCCTCCTAGGGGTTTTCTTT. Its translation is CASSSFQALLGVFF. The variable domain in full, with the rest retrieved from reference TRBV7-2 and TRBJ1-1, is GAGVSQSPSNKVTEKGKDVELRCDPISGHTALYWYRQSLGQGLEFLIYFQGNSAPDKSGLPSDRFSAERTGGSVSTLTIQRTQQEDSAVYLCASSSFQALLGVFFGQGTRLTVV.

This clonotype appeared a few times. The V and J genes are TRBV20-1 and TRBJ2-7; D uncertain. CDR1 DFQATT and CDR2 SNEGSKA come from the germline V gene (reference sequence). CDR3 length: 11 residues. Trimming left V 2 bases short and J 5 bases short, with 7 bases between. CDR3 residues: CSARSVHEQYV. Here the CDR3 DNA reads TGCAGTGCTAGATCGGTCCACGAGCAGTACGTC.

The chain carries TRBV5-1 and TRBJ2-3, with D perhaps matching TRBD1 (8 bases). The length of the CDR3 is 15 residues. V was cut by 4 bases and J by 6 bases, with 18 bases left in between. Germline CDR1 and CDR2: SGHRS and YFSETQ. CDR3 DNA: TGCGCCAGCAGCCCGGACGGACAGGGAGGGGATACGCAGTATTTT. This translates into CASSPDGQGGDTQYF.

The V and J genes are TRBV6-5 and TRBJ2-5; the D is unclear. CDR3 length: 12 amino acids. Germline lookup yields CDR1 MNHEY and CDR2 SVGAGI. V was shortened by 2 bases and J by 7 bases, with 8 bases between the two germline ends. In DNA, the CDR3 is TGTGCCAGCAGTTACACGTCCGGGACCCAGTACTTC. Its translation is CASSYTSGTQYF.

This clonotype was counted ten times or more. The V and J genes are TRBV5-1 and TRBJ2-1; no clear D. V was trimmed by 4 bases and J by 7 bases, leaving 6 bases between them. This CDR3 has 11 residues. Germline values: CDR1 SGHRS, CDR2 YFSETQ. DNA for the CDR3: TGCGCCAGCAGCCCTTCAAATGAGCAGTTCTTC. As protein: CASSPSNEQFF.

Ten or more counts support this clonotype. The rearrangement uses TRBV7-2 and TRBJ1-5; D possibly corresponds to TRBD1 (5 bases). The germline gives CDR1 SGHTA, CDR2 FQGNSA. The V end lost 6 bases, the J end lost 5 bases, and 11 bases lay between the germline ends. The CDR3 runs 13 residues. The CDR3 region is CASSFSGHQPQHF. The CDR3 region has the DNA TGTGCCAGCAGTTTCTCGGGACATCAGCCCCAGCATTTT. Full variable domain (remainder filled in from reference TRBV7-2 and TRBJ1-5): GAGVSQSPSNKVTEKGKDVELRCDPISGHTALYWYRQSLGQGLEFLIYFQGNSAPDKSGLPSDRFSAERTGGSVSTLTIQRTQQEDSAVYLCASSFSGHQPQHFGDGTRLSIL.

The rearrangement uses TRBV7-9 and TRBJ1-4; TRBD1 aligns across 7 bases. V gave up 5 bases and J gave up 7 bases; unmatched junction bases: 13. CDR1 and CDR2 (germline): SEHNR, FQNEAQ (reference sequence). The CDR3 totals 16 residues. CDR3 region: CASSKSRDSLGEKLFF. The CDR3 DNA reads as TGTGCCAGCAGCAAGTCCCGGGACAGTTTGGGTGAAAAACTGTTTTTT.

This clonotype was picked up many times. The chain employs TRBV10-2 and TRBJ2-3; TRBD2 is a possible D gene (6 bases). CDR3 length equals 14 residues. Trimming stripped 5 bases from V and 0 bases from J, with 9 bases between. Germline V gene data show CDR1 as WSHSY and CDR2 as SAAADI. CDR3 amino acids: CASSLADSTDTQYF. The DNA for the CDR3 is TGCGCCAGCAGTTTAGCGGATAGCACAGATACGCAGTATTTT.

This clonotype showed up just a few times. The J gene is TRBJ2-5, the V gene TRBV20-1, with no clear D. The CDR3 runs to 13 residues. Looked up from germline, CDR1 is DFQATT and CDR2 is SNEGSKA (reference sequence). V was shortened by 0 bases and J by 7 bases, with 12 bases between the two germline ends. Written as DNA, the CDR3 is TGCAGTGCTAGAGATCTGGGCCAACCGACCCAGTACTTC. Amino acid sequence: CSARDLGQPTQYF.

This clonotype was recorded many times. V gene TRBV5-6 combines with J gene TRBJ2-5; 15 bases line up with TRBD2. CDR3 length: 17 amino acids. V lost 0 bases, J lost 2 bases, and 2 bases stayed unmatched. Per germline, CDR1 SGHDT and CDR2 YYEEEE. The CDR3 nucleotides are TGTGCCAGCAGCTTGGCCGGGACTAGCGGGGGGCAAGAGACCCAGTACTTC. It codes for CASSLAGTSGGQETQYF. The complete variable domain, with remaining parts taken from reference TRBV5-6 and TRBJ2-5, reads DAGVTQSPTHLIKTRGQQVTLRCSPKSGHDTVSWYQQALGQGPQFIFQYYEEEERQRGNFPDRFSGHQFPNYSSELNVNALLLGDSALYLCASSLAGTSGGQETQYFGPGTRLLVL.

This chain connects TRBV4-1 to TRBJ2-7; D possibly uses TRBD1 or TRBD2 (6 bases each). Germline lookup yields CDR1 MGHRA and CDR2 YSYEKL. V was cut by 4 bases and J by 2 bases, with 15 bases left in between. This CDR3 contains 15 residues. The CDR3 reads CASSRPEGGAYEQYV. Written as DNA, the CDR3 is TGCGCCAGCAGCCGCCCGGAGGGGGGCGCCTACGAGCAGTACGTC.